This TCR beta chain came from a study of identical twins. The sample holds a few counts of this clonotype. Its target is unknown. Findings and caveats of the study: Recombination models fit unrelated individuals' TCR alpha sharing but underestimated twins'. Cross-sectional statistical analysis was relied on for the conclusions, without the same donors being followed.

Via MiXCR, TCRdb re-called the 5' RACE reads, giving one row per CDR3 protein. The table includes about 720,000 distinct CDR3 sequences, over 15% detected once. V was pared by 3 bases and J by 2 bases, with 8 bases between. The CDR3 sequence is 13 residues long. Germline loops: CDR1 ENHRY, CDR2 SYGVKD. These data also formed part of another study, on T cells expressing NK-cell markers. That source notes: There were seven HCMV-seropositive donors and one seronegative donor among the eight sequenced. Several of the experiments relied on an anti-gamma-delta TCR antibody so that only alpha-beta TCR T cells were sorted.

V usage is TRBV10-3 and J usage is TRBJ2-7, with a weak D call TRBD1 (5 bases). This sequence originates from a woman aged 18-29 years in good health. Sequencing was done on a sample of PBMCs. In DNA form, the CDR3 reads TGTGCCATCAGTGATAGACAGACCTACGAGCAGTACTTC. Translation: CAISDRQTYEQYF.